This TCR beta chain was retrieved from a study of T cell clones after liver transplantation. Whole-study context: Immunosuppression withdrawal was tried within 2 years after liver transplantation in this trial. Until 12-24 months post-transplant, subjects got standard immunosuppression and no induction. A pre-transplant mixed lymphocyte reaction with TCRbeta sequencing defined graft-donor-reactive clones followed in post-transplant blood.

Sequenced by immunoSEQ multiplex PCR; TCRdb stores in-frame clones only, minus some. The repertoire has 95,000 to 130,000 clones, 90% of them found once; the top ten carry more than 0.8%. Unstimulated PBMCs were sorted into CD3+CD4+ and CD3+CD8+ populations. The CDR3 loop spans 15 amino acids. V was shortened by 0 bases and J by 3 bases, with 11 bases between the two germline ends. The germline V gene has CDR1 LNHNV and CDR2 YYDKDF (reference sequence). Sequenced here: CD4+ T cells from blood, sampled 12 months after liver transplant. This chain joins TRBV15 and TRBJ1-2; D possibly corresponds to TRBD1 (6 bases). The source is a human patient who received a liver transplant. Some T cells may be graft donor cells. Written as DNA, the CDR3 is TGTGCCACCAGCAGAGACGGCAGGGGACACTATGGCTACACCTTC. It is translated as CATSRDGRGHYGYTF.